Given below is one T cell receptor (beta chain) in context. This record belongs to a study of control samples from healthy donors and cancer patients. Germline values: CDR1 SGHAT, CDR2 FQNNGV. The CDR3 runs to 14 residues. Trimming removed 4 bases at V and 10 bases at J, with 14 bases between. TCRdb's copy holds only in-frame clones and misses some; the assay was immunoSEQ multiplex PCR. The table records some 95,000 clones, about 86% of them present only once. The gene calls are TRBV11-2 and TRBJ1-6; D is unresolved. This receptor was taken from a man younger than 40 in good health. The sample was blood. CDR3 protein: CASSYLGTNSPLHF. Here the CDR3 DNA reads TGTGCCAGCAGCTACCTCGGAACTAACTCACCCCTCCACTTT.